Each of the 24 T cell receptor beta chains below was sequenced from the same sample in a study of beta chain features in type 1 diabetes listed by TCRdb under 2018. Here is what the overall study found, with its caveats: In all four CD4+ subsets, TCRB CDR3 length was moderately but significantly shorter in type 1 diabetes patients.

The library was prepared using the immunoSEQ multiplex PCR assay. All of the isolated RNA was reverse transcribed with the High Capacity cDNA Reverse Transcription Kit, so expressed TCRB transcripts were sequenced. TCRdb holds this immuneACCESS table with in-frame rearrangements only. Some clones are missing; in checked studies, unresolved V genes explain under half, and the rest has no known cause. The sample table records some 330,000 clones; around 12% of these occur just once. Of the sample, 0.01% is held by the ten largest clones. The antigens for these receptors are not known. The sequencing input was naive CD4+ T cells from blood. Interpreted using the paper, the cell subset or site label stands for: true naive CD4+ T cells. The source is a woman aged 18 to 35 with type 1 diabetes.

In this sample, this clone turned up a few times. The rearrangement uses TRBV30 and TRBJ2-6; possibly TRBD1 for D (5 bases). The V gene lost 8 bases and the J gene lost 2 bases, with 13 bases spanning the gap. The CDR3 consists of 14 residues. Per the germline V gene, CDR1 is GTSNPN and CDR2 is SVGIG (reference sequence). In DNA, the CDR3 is TGTGCCATACAGGTTATCACTGGGGCCAACGTCCTGACTTTC. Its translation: CAIQVITGANVLTF.

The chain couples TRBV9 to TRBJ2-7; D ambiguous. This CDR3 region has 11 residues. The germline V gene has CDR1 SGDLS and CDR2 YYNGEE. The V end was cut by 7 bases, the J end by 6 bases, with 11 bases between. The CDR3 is CASGTDFEQYF. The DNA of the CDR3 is TGTGCCAGCGGTACTGACTTCGAGCAGTACTTC.

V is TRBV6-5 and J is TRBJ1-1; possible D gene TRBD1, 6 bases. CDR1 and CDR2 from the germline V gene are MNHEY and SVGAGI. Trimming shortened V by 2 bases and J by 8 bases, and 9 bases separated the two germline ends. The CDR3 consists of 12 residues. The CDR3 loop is CASSYAGTEAFF. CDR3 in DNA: TGTGCCAGCAGTTACGCCGGGACAGAAGCTTTCTTT.

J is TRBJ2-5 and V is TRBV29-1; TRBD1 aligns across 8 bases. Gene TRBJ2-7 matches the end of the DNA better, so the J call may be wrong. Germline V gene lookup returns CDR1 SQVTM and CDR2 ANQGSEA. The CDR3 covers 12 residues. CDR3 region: CSARTGTYEQYF. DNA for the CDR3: TGCAGCGCCCGGACAGGGACCTACGAGCAGTACTTC.

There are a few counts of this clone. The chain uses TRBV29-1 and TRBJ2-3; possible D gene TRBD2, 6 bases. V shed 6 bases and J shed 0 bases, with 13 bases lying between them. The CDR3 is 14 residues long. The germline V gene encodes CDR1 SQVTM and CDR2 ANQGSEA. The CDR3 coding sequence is TGCAGCGTAGCCTCCGGGACTAGCACAGATACGCAGTATTTT. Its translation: CSVASGTSTDTQYF.

In DNA, the CDR3 is TGTGCCAGCAGCTCTAGACAGGTGTCCTACGAGCAGTACTTC. This codes for CASSSRQVSYEQYF. This rearrangement joins TRBV7-8 to TRBJ2-7; D perhaps matches TRBD1 (6 bases). The CDR3 length is 14 residues. The germline CDR1 and CDR2 sequences are SGHVS and FQNEAQ. Trimming removed 4 bases at V and 1 base at J, with 11 bases between. The variable domain in full, completed from reference TRBV7-8 and TRBJ2-7, reads GAGVSQSPRYKVAKRGQDVALRCDPISGHVSLFWYQQALGQGPEFLTYFQNEAQLDKSGLPSDRFFAERPEGSVSTLKIQRTQQEDSAVYLCASSSRQVSYEQYFGPGTRLTVT.

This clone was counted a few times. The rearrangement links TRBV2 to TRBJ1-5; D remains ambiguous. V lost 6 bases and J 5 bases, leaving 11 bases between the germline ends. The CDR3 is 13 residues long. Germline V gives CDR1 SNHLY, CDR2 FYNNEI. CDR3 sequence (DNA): TGTGCCAGCAGCGGGGAGGGTGATCAGCCCCAGCATTTT. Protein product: CASSGEGDQPQHF.

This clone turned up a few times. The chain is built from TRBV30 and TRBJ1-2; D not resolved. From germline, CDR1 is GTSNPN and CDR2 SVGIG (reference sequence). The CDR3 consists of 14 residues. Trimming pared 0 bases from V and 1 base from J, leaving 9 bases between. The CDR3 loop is CAWSVPGSNYGYTF. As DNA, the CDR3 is TGTGCCTGGAGTGTACCTGGGAGTAACTATGGCTACACCTTC.

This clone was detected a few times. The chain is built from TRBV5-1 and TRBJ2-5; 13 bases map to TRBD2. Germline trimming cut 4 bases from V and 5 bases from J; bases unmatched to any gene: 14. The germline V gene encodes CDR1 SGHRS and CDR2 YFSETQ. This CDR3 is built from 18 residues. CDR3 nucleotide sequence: TGCGCCAGCAGCCTCGGGGGACTAGCGGGGAACCAGGGGGAGACCCAGTACTTC. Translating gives CASSLGGLAGNQGETQYF. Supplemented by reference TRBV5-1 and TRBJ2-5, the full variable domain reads KAGVTQTPRYLIKTRGQQVTLSCSPISGHRSVSWYQQTPGQGLQFLFEYFSETQRNKGNFPGRFSGRQFSNSRSEMNVSTLELGDSALYLCASSLGGLAGNQGETQYFGPGTRLLVL.

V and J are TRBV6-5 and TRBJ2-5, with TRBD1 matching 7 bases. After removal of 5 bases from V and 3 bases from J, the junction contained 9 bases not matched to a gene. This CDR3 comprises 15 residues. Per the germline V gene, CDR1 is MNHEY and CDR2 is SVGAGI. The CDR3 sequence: CASSPTPDRKETQYF. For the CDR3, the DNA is TGTGCCAGCAGTCCCACCCCGGACAGGAAAGAGACCCAGTACTTC.

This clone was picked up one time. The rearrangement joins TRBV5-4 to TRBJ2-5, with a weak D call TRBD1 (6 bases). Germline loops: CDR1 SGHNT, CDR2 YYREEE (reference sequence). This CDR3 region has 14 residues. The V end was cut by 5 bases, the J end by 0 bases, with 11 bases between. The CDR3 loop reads CASRTGTNQETQYF. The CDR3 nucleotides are TGTGCCAGCAGAACCGGGACAAACCAAGAGACCCAGTACTTC.

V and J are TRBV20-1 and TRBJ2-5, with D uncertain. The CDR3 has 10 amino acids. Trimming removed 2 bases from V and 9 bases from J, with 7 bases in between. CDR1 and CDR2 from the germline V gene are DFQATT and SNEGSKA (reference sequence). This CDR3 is CSARTRAQYF. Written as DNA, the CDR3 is TGCAGTGCTAGAACGAGAGCCCAGTACTTC.

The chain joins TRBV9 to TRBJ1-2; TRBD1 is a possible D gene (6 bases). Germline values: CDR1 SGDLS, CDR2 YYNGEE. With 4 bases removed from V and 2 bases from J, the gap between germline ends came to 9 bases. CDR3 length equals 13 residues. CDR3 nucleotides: TGTGCCAGCAGCCCTGGACAGAACTATGGCTACACCTTC. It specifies CASSPGQNYGYTF.

In DNA, the CDR3 is TGTGCCAGTAGTAGCGGGAGGAGCTACGAGCAGTACTTC. Translated: CASSSGRSYEQYF. The V gene is TRBV19, the J gene TRBJ2-7; 8 bases fit TRBD2. The germline V gene encodes CDR1 LNHDA and CDR2 SQIVND (reference sequence). The CDR3 runs to 13 residues. V shed 4 bases and J 3 bases; nucleotides not matched to a gene: 2.

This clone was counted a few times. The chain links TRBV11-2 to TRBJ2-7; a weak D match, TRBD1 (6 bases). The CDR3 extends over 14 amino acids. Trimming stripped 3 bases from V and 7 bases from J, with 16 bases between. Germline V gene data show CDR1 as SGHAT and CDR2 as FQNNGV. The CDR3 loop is CASSFIGGSREQYF. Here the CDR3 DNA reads TGTGCCAGCAGCTTTATAGGGGGATCTCGTGAGCAGTACTTC. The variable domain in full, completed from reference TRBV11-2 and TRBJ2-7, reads EAGVAQSPRYKIIEKRQSVAFWCNPISGHATLYWYQQILGQGPKLLIQFQNNGVVDDSQLPKDRFSAERLKGVDSTLKIQPAKLEDSAVYLCASSFIGGSREQYFGPGTRLTVT.

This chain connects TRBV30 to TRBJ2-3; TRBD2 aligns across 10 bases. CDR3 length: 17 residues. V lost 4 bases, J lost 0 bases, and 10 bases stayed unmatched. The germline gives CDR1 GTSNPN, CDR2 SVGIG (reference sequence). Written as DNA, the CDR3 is TGTGCCTGGATACCGGGACTAGCGCCAGTTAGCACAGATACGCAGTATTTT. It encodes CAWIPGLAPVSTDTQYF.

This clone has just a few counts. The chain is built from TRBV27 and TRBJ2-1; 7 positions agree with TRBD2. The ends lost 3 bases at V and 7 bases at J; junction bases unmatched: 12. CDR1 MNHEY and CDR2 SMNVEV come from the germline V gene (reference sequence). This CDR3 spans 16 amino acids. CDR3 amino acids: CASSFQGLGLWNEQFF. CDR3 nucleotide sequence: TGTGCCAGCAGTTTTCAAGGACTAGGACTCTGGAATGAGCAGTTCTTC.

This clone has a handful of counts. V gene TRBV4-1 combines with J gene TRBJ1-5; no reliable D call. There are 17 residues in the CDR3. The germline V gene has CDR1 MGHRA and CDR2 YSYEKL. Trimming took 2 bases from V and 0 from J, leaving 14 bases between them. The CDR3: CASSQNPSGSSNQPQHF. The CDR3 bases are TGCGCCAGCAGCCAAAATCCGTCAGGATCTAGCAATCAGCCCCAGCATTTT.

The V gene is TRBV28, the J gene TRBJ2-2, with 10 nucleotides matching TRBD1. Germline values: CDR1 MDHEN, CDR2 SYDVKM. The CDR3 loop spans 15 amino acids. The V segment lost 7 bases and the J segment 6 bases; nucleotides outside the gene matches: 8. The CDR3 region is CASKPGQGLSGELFF. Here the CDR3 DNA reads TGTGCCAGCAAGCCGGGACAGGGGTTGTCCGGGGAGCTGTTTTTT. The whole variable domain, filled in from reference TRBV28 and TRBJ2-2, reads DVKVTQSSRYLVKRTGEKVFLECVQDMDHENMFWYRQDPGLGLRLIYFSYDVKMKEKGDIPEGYSVSREKKERFSLILESASTNQTSMYLCASKPGQGLSGELFFGEGSRLTVL.

This CDR3 is CASRPLAGKVDTQYF. DNA for the CDR3: TGTGCCAGCAGGCCCCTAGCGGGGAAGGTAGATACGCAGTATTTT. This chain joins TRBV28 and TRBJ2-3, with 9 bases that match TRBD2. V shed 6 bases, J shed 5 bases, and the junction held 9 bases outside the gene matches. The germline V gene has CDR1 MDHEN and CDR2 SYDVKM. The CDR3 has 15 residues.

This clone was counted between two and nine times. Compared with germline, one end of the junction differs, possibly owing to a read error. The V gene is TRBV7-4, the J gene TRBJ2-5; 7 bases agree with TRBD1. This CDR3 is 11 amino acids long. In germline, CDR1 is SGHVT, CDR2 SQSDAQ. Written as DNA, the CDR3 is TGTGCCAGCAGCCCCCACAGGGGAAGGAACTTC. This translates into CASSPHRGRNF.

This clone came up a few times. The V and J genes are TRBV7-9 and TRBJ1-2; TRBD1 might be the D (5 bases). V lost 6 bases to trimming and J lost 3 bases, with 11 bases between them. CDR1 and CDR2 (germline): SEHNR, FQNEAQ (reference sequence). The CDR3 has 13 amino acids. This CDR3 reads CASSPREDYGYTF. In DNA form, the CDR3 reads TGTGCCAGCAGTCCCAGGGAGGACTATGGCTACACCTTC.

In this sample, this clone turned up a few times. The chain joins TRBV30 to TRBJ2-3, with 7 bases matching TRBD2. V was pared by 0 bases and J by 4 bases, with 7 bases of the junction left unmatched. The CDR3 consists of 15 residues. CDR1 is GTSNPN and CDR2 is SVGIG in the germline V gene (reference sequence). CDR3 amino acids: CAWSVRGSRADTQYF. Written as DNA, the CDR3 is TGTGCCTGGAGTGTACGCGGGAGTCGGGCAGATACGCAGTATTTT.

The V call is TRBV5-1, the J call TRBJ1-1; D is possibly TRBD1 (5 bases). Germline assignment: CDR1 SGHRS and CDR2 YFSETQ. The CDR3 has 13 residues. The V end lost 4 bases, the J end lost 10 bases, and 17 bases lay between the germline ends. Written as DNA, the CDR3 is TGCGCCAGCAGCCCGATGCCAGTGGGGCTAGCTTTCTTT. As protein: CASSPMPVGLAFF.